This T cell receptor beta chain was observed in a study of Ad26.COV2.S vaccination and SARS-CoV-2 variants. The treatment denotes: about 20 received Ad26.COV2.S at low or high dose, single or two shots; five or six received placebo; per-sample allocation not given. Day 63 following the first vaccine or placebo injection was when the samples were taken. Clones were sequenced by immunoSEQ multiplex PCR, and TCRdb holds only the in-frame ones, with some missing. This table holds around 250,000 clones, roughly 85% found once. The CDR3 is 15 residues long. Germline-derived CDR1 and CDR2 are LNHDA and SQIVND (reference sequence). V was pared by 10 bases and J by 1 base, with 16 bases between.

This material consisted of peripheral blood, taken in a trial of Ad26.COV2.S vaccine versus placebo. The genes are TRBV19 and TRBJ2-2, with D perhaps TRBD1 (5 bases). This clonotype was obtained from a person between 18 and 59 years old who received the Ad26.COV2.S COVID-19 vaccine or a placebo. The CDR3 DNA reads TGTGCCACCGCTGTTAGGACAATGAACACCGGGGAGCTGTTTTTT. Protein product: CATAVRTMNTGELFF. The variable domain in full, completed from reference TRBV19 and TRBJ2-2, reads DGGITQSPKYLFRKEGQNVTLSCEQNLNHDAMYWYRQDPGQGLRLIYYSQIVNDFQKGDIAEGYSVSREKKESFPLTVTSAQKNPTAFYLCATAVRTMNTGELFFGEGSRLTVL.